The T cell receptor (beta chain) under discussion was sequenced for a study of T cells in Graves' hyperthyroidism and ophthalmopathy. As for the study in general: Peripheral blood was secured at the point of initial diagnosis, before any treatment. Study-wide results and limits: Most clonotypes expanded in the thyroid (above 0.001) were also present in blood. Ophthalmopathy was distinguished from stable hyperthyroidism by 13 V-J signatures.

The CDR3 contains 15 residues. Deletions cut 3 bases from V and 8 bases from J, with 19 bases between. Germline V CDR1 and CDR2: LGHDT, YNNKEL (reference sequence). Authors of the study amplified TCR beta CDR3 regions from RNA transcripts. Primed by the HTBI set, a first-round RT-PCR was run on the TCR CDR3. TCRdb redid the calling of the multiplex PCR reads with MiXCR, one entry per CDR3 protein. The table has about 520,000 distinct CDR3 sequences, approximately 25% seen once; the top ten hold around 11%. This clonotype was detected only a few times. Its antigen is undetermined. Source material: blood. The receptor was isolated from a woman in her twenties or thirties with Graves' ophthalmopathy. The J gene is TRBJ1-2, the V gene TRBV3-1; D might be TRBD1 (5 bases). The CDR3 region is CASSHIDSDGRGYTF. Written as DNA, the CDR3 is TGTGCCAGCAGCCACATAGACAGCGACGGAAGGGGCTACACCTTC.